The source of this T cell receptor beta chain is a study of T-cell reconstitution after alpha-beta-depleted transplantation in children. Per the germline V gene, CDR1 is LGHNA and CDR2 is YNFKEQ. V lost 0 bases to trimming and J lost 2 bases, with 14 bases between them. This CDR3 has 17 residues. Study observations and caveats: At one year after transplant, newly produced T cells mostly accounted for T-cell counts and diversity. Roughly two months post-transplant, alpha-beta T cells reportedly originated from several hundred graft clones that had expanded. For some patients, TCRbeta diversity was high at day 60 because of recipient T cells and thymic progenitors that survived.

At least ten counts were recorded for this clonotype. Its target is not known. Preparation of the TCRbeta library was carried out with unique molecular identifiers. One entry per CDR3 protein results from TCRdb running MiXCR on the PCR reads. The sample has 350,000 to 500,000 distinct CDR3 sequences; around 46% are singletons. This sequence was found in a girl aged 2 to 9 with aplastic anemia, due to receive a stem cell transplant. The chain employs TRBV4-2 and TRBJ1-3; D is unclear. The sample was PBMCs, taken before TCRalphabeta/CD19-depleted stem cell transplant. CDR3 nucleotides: TGTGCCAGCAGCCAAGATTCCCAGGTGGGCGCTGGAAACACCATATATTTT. Translated: CASSQDSQVGAGNTIYF.